These 5 T cell receptor beta chains came from one sample sequenced in a study of blood T cells in healthy people across ages. For the second PCR, which ran for roughly 6 to 12 cycles, a sample-barcoded 5' primer and a J-beta primer mix were used. In TCRdb, the 5' RACE reads were re-called with MiXCR into one record per CDR3 protein. The table lists 590,000 or so distinct CDR3 sequences, less than 35% of them singletons. Material for sequencing was blood. The receptors here all came from an elderly woman in good health.

Comments on this clonotype: This could be a read error, since a much larger clone is one nucleotide away. The chain uses TRBV5-1 and TRBJ2-3; 10 positions match TRBD2. CDR3 length equals 17 residues. With V trimmed by 3 bases and J by 4 bases, 11 bases remained unmatched. Germline-derived CDR1 and CDR2 are SGHRS and YFSETQ. CDR3: CASSSGLLAGYADTQYF. Written as DNA, the CDR3 is TGCGCCAGCAGCTCAGGCCTACTAGCGGGGTACGCAGATACGCAGTATTTT.

This clonotype was counted ten times or more. The CDR3 DNA reads as TGTGCCAGCAGTTTAAGCGGAGCCGGCCAAGAGACCCAGTACTTC. Amino acid sequence: CASSLSGAGQETQYF. The rearrangement uses TRBV28 and TRBJ2-5, with a weak D call TRBD2 (5 bases). The germline gives CDR1 MDHEN, CDR2 SYDVKM. CDR3 size: 15 residues. The V end was cut by 2 bases, the J end by 1 base, with 11 bases between. Combining the CDR3 with reference TRBV28 and TRBJ2-5 gives the whole variable domain DVKVTQSSRYLVKRTGEKVFLECVQDMDHENMFWYRQDPGLGLRLIYFSYDVKMKEKGDIPEGYSVSREKKERFSLILESASTNQTSMYLCASSLSGAGQETQYFGPGTRLLVL.

In its sample, this clonotype was seen many times. The V gene is TRBV20-1, the J gene TRBJ1-6; D is uncertain. V dropped 3 bases and J dropped 7 bases, with 10 bases sitting between them. CDR1 is DFQATT and CDR2 is SNEGSKA in the germline V gene (reference sequence). The CDR3 spans 13 residues. Here the CDR3 reads CSASGGENSPLHF. CDR3 DNA sequence: TGCAGTGCTAGCGGCGGCGAGAATTCACCCCTCCACTTT.

J is TRBJ2-1 and V is TRBV5-4; 9 positions agree with TRBD1. From germline, CDR1 is SGHNT and CDR2 YYREEE (reference sequence). The CDR3 length is 17 residues. The trim removed 4 bases at V and 6 bases at J, leaving 14 bases unmatched. The CDR3 DNA is TGTGCCAGCAGCCTACAGGGGGCGCGGGGGTATGGCAATGAGCAGTTCTTC. Its protein product is CASSLQGARGYGNEQFF.

This rearrangement joins TRBV28 to TRBJ2-7; 9 nucleotides match TRBD1. Trimming took 4 bases from V and 4 from J; bases not matched to a gene: 8. The CDR3 totals 15 residues. CDR1 is MDHEN, CDR2 SYDVKM, per germline. CDR3 amino acids: CASSWGQGPNYEQYF. Here the CDR3 DNA reads TGTGCCAGCAGTTGGGGACAGGGACCTAATTACGAGCAGTACTTC.